Below are 9 T cell receptor beta chains sequenced from a single sample in a study of preoperative IRX-2 immunotherapy in early breast cancer. The assay was immunoSEQ multiplex PCR, and TCRdb's table has in-frame clones only and misses some. The table records about 89,000 clones, roughly 88% of them present only once. As for treatment: preoperative locoregional IRX-2 cytokine immunotherapy. Specimen: tumor tissue, collected after IRX-2 immunotherapy. The receptors shown here come from a human donor with breast cancer.

The chain uses TRBV11-3 and TRBJ2-3; D is uncertain. This CDR3 has 15 amino acids. CDR1 and CDR2 (germline): SGHNT, YENEEA. Trimming cost V 2 bases and J 2 bases, with 11 bases left between them. The CDR3 loop reads CASSLNPGFTDTQYF. The DNA for the CDR3 is TGTGCCAGCAGCTTAAATCCGGGCTTCACAGATACGCAGTATTTT.

The sample holds one count of this clone. Here the CDR3 DNA reads TGTGCCAGCAGTTACCGCTTGGGGGGACAGGGAAACACCATATATTTT. Amino acid sequence: CASSYRLGGQGNTIYF. The chain joins TRBV6-8 to TRBJ1-3; TRBD1 matches 7 bases. Germline lookup yields CDR1 MNHGY and CDR2 SAAAGT. V trimming: 2 bases; J trimming: 4 bases; junction bases outside the gene matches: 8. The CDR3 is 16 residues long.

This clone appeared a single time. CDR3 sequence (DNA): TGTGCCAGCAGCTCCGACCAGGGGATGGTCAATCAGCCCCAGCATTTT. It yields the protein CASSSDQGMVNQPQHF. The chain employs TRBV7-6 and TRBJ1-5; D is perhaps TRBD1 (6 bases). The CDR3 runs 16 residues. The germline V gene has CDR1 SGHVS and CDR2 FNYEAQ. Trimming took off 4 bases at V and 3 bases at J, with 16 bases between the two ends. Full variable domain (rest looked up from reference TRBV7-6 and TRBJ1-5): GAGVSQSPRYKVTKRGQDVALRCDPISGHVSLYWYRQALGQGPEFLTYFNYEAQQDKSGLPNDRFSAERPEGSISTLTIQRTEQRDSAMYRCASSSDQGMVNQPQHFGDGTRLSIL.

This clone was found a few times. This chain links TRBV6-8 with TRBJ1-4, with D unclear. The CDR3 length is 13 residues. Germline V gene data show CDR1 as MNHGY and CDR2 as SAAAGT. V was shortened by 6 bases and J by 7 bases, with 12 bases between the two germline ends. The CDR3 sequence is CASRFGVGEKLFF. DNA for the CDR3: TGTGCCAGCAGGTTTGGGGTTGGTGAAAAACTGTTTTTT.

This chain links TRBV28 with TRBJ2-4; 7 nucleotides align to TRBD1. Germline V CDR1 and CDR2: MDHEN, SYDVKM. V shed 8 bases, J shed 1 base, and the junction held 5 bases outside the gene matches. This CDR3 contains 14 residues. CDR3 residues: CASAPGGAKNIQYF. The CDR3 DNA follows: TGTGCCAGCGCTCCAGGGGGTGCCAAAAACATTCAGTACTTC.

The chain joins TRBV11-3 to TRBJ2-1; weak D call: TRBD2 (7 bases). From germline, CDR1 is SGHNT and CDR2 YENEEA. The CDR3 spans 15 residues. Trimming cost V 1 base and J 10 bases, with 17 bases left between them. CDR3 sequence: CASSLGGGAIREQFF. CDR3 coding DNA: TGTGCCAGCAGCTTAGGAGGGGGGGCCATCAGGGAGCAGTTCTTC.

This chain links TRBV18 with TRBJ2-7, with 7 bases matching TRBD2. CDR3 length: 13 amino acids. The trim removed 6 bases at V and 5 bases at J, leaving 7 bases unmatched. The germline V gene has CDR1 KGHSH and CDR2 LQKENI. The CDR3 is CASSAREADEQYF. The CDR3 nucleotides are TGTGCCAGCTCCGCCCGGGAGGCCGACGAGCAGTACTTC.

CDR3 bases: TGCGCCAGCAGCTTGGGTTCTAGCGGGTACAATGAGCAGTTCTTC. Translation gives CASSLGSSGYNEQFF. The V and J genes are TRBV5-1 and TRBJ2-1; TRBD2 aligns across 8 bases. Germline loops: CDR1 SGHRS, CDR2 YFSETQ. The trim removed 0 bases at V and 4 bases at J, leaving 3 bases unmatched. CDR3 size: 15 residues.

The chain uses TRBV28 and TRBJ1-6; tentative D call: TRBD1 (6 bases). This CDR3 is built from 15 residues. With 2 bases removed from V and 6 bases from J, the gap between germline ends came to 11 bases. From germline, CDR1 is MDHEN and CDR2 SYDVKM. The CDR3 coding sequence is TGTGCCAGCAGTTTAAGCGGACAGATTAATTCACCCCTCCACTTT. It translates to CASSLSGQINSPLHF.